This T cell receptor beta chain came from a study of T-cell reconstitution after alpha-beta-depleted transplantation in children. Regarding the study as a whole: T-cell counts and diversity at one year post-transplant came mainly from newly produced T cells. From surviving recipient T cells and thymic progenitors came the high day-60 TCRbeta diversity observed in some patients. Expanded clones from the graft, numbering several hundred, reportedly supplied alpha-beta T cells about two months after transplant.

CDR1 MNHNS and CDR2 SASEGT come from the germline V gene. Trimming removed 6 bases from V and 1 base from J, with 15 bases in between. The CDR3 covers 15 residues. TCRbeta library preparation incorporated unique molecular identifiers. From the PCR reads, TCRdb called clonotypes with MiXCR, one entry per CDR3 protein. This table holds roughly 340,000 distinct CDR3 sequences, about 16% found once. Many counts were recorded for this clonotype. The antigen remains undetermined. The chain joins TRBV6-1 to TRBJ1-1; weak D call: TRBD1 (6 bases). The sequence was obtained from a male patient between 2 and 10 years old who had a stem cell transplant for acute lymphoblastic leukemia, so the T cells may come from the graft donor. This sample comprised PBMCs, mostly from graft donor cells, obtained 360 days after TCRalphabeta/CD19-depleted stem cell transplant. The CDR3 DNA is TGTGCCAGCAGGGCGACAGGTCTTAGGAACACTGAAGCTTTCTTT. This translates into CASRATGLRNTEAFF.